One sample yielded the 17 T cell receptor beta chains listed below, sequenced in a study of OX40 agonist ivuxolimab in advanced cancers. Library preparation was by the immunoSEQ multiplex PCR assay. Imported from immuneACCESS, the table was reduced by TCRdb to in-frame sequences with V and J called. These copies leave out some clones; in studies compared against another copy, an unresolved V gene accounts for under half, and the cause of the remainder is not known. The table for this sample lists approximately 70,000 clones; 80% to 85% of them were counted only once. The top ten clones comprise 0.4% to 0.5% of the sample. This material consisted of CD4+ or CD8+ T cells sorted from blood, taken in a trial of the OX40 agonist ivuxolimab. The receptors originated from an adult with an advanced solid tumor such as melanoma, head and neck, liver or kidney cancer.

This chain uses TRBV5-1 with TRBJ1-2, with a tentative D call TRBD1 (6 bases). The CDR3 is 14 amino acids. Trimming removed 0 bases from V and 4 bases from J, with 10 bases in between. The germline V gene has CDR1 SGHRS and CDR2 YFSETQ. The CDR3 DNA reads TGCGCCAGCAGCTTGGCCGGGGGGCTCTATGGCTACACCTTC. Protein: CASSLAGGLYGYTF.

V is TRBV11-2 and J is TRBJ2-5; D may be TRBD1 or TRBD2 (5 bases each). Trimming removed 5 bases at V and 1 base at J, with 14 bases between. The CDR3 has 15 amino acids. CDR1 SGHAT and CDR2 FQNNGV come from the germline V gene. The CDR3 DNA follows: TGTGCCAGCAGCCAGAGGGACCCTAGCCAAGAGACCCAGTACTTC. As protein: CASSQRDPSQETQYF.

This clone was detected only a few times. The V gene is TRBV6-6, the J gene TRBJ2-1, with D possibly being TRBD1 or TRBD2 (5 bases each). Germline V gives CDR1 MNHNY, CDR2 SVGAGI (reference sequence). The CDR3 length is 13 residues. Trimming shortened V by 9 bases and J by 9 bases, and 18 bases separated the two germline ends. CDR3 residues: CASSRGGMIEQFF. CDR3 nucleotides: TGTGCCAGTTCGAGGGGTGGGATGATTGAGCAGTTCTTC.

This chain links TRBV6-1 with TRBJ2-1, with 7 bases fitting TRBD2. The CDR3 extends over 15 amino acids. The germline V gene encodes CDR1 MNHNS and CDR2 SASEGT. The V segment lost 5 bases and the J segment 1 base; nucleotides outside the gene matches: 5. For the CDR3, the DNA is TGTGCCAGCAGTTCAAGCGGGAATTCCTACAATGAGCAGTTCTTC. Translating gives CASSSSGNSYNEQFF.

This chain links TRBV5-6 with TRBJ1-5; tentative D call: TRBD1 (6 bases). This CDR3 has 14 amino acids. Trimming pared 4 bases from V and 4 bases from J, leaving 12 bases between. Germline CDR1 and CDR2: SGHDT and YYEEEE. CDR3: CASSRYRDNQPQHF. DNA for the CDR3: TGTGCCAGCAGCCGCTACAGGGATAATCAGCCCCAGCATTTT.

The CDR3, as DNA: TGTGCCAGTAGTATTGCGGGGATGTTGGAGACCCAGTACTTC. Translating gives CASSIAGMLETQYF. The V call is TRBV19, the J call TRBJ2-5; the D gene is possibly TRBD2 (6 bases). The CDR3 contains 14 residues. V was shortened by 3 bases and J by 5 bases, with 13 bases between the two germline ends. Germline CDR1 is LNHDA and CDR2 is SQIVND (reference sequence).

V usage is TRBV4-3 and J usage is TRBJ1-3; no firm D call. V was clipped by 0 bases and J by 0 bases, with 3 bases between them. CDR1 is LGHNA and CDR2 is YSLEER in the germline V gene. The CDR3 consists of 14 residues. CDR3 in amino acids: CASSQDSSGNTIYF. The CDR3 DNA reads as TGCGCCAGCAGCCAAGACAGCTCTGGAAACACCATATATTTT.

The chain has TRBV30 and TRBJ1-2; D unresolved. V was shortened by 1 base and J by 2 bases, with 5 bases between the two germline ends. This CDR3 has 12 residues. CDR1 and CDR2 (germline): GTSNPN, SVGIG (reference sequence). CDR3 in amino acids: CAWSGGNYGYTF. The CDR3 nucleotides read TGTGCCTGGAGTGGAGGGAACTATGGCTACACCTTC.

The chain joins TRBV5-1 to TRBJ1-1; 9 bases are a match to TRBD1. From germline, CDR1 is SGHRS and CDR2 YFSETQ. J gave up 5 bases and V 3 bases, and 8 bases lay outside the gene matches. The CDR3 is made up of 15 amino acids. The chain's CDR3 is CASSSRTGAGTEAFF. CDR3 DNA sequence: TGCGCCAGCAGCTCACGGACAGGGGCAGGGACTGAAGCTTTCTTT. Supplemented by reference TRBV5-1 and TRBJ1-1, the full variable domain reads KAGVTQTPRYLIKTRGQQVTLSCSPISGHRSVSWYQQTPGQGLQFLFEYFSETQRNKGNFPGRFSGRQFSNSRSEMNVSTLELGDSALYLCASSSRTGAGTEAFFGQGTRLTVV.

A note on this clone: Other DNA sequences in this specimen translate into the identical CDR3. The chain employs TRBV15 and TRBJ1-5; perhaps TRBD1 as D (5 bases). Trimming took 1 base from V and 1 from J, leaving 8 bases between them. The CDR3 is 15 amino acids. Germline-derived CDR1 and CDR2 are LNHNV and YYDKDF (reference sequence). The CDR3 spells CATSRGGGSNQPQHF. In DNA form, the CDR3 reads TGTGCCACCAGCAGAGGCGGGGGGAGCAATCAGCCCCAGCATTTT.

J is TRBJ1-3 and V is TRBV10-2, with D perhaps TRBD1 (6 bases). CDR1 and CDR2 from the germline V gene are WSHSY and SAAADI. CDR3 length: 15 residues. The ends were cut back, 2 bases at V and 3 bases at J, with 11 bases in the middle. CDR3 sequence (DNA): TGCGCCAGCAGTGAGCCACAGGGTCGTGGAAACACCATATATTTT. Its protein product is CASSEPQGRGNTIYF.

The chain carries TRBV2 and TRBJ2-1; TRBD2 aligns across 7 bases. J was trimmed by 7 bases and V by 6 bases; bases with no gene match: 12. Germline CDR1 and CDR2: SNHLY and FYNNEI. This CDR3 is 15 amino acids long. The CDR3 DNA follows: TGTGCCAGCAGCGCAGAGCGGGAAACTTGGAATGAGCAGTTCTTC. This encodes CASSAERETWNEQFF.

The CDR3, as DNA: TGTGCCAGCAGTTCCCTCCTAGCGGGAGTCCCGTTCTTC. Amino acids: CASSSLLAGVPFF. This chain links TRBV28 with TRBJ2-1; 10 nucleotides align to TRBD2. In germline, CDR1 is MDHEN, CDR2 SYDVKM. V shed 4 bases, J shed 15 bases, and the junction held 9 bases outside the gene matches. The CDR3 extends over 13 amino acids.

This chain connects TRBV27 to TRBJ1-6; D uncertain. Germline assignment: CDR1 MNHEY and CDR2 SMNVEV (reference sequence). This CDR3 has 16 residues. Trimming removed 3 bases at V and 4 bases at J, with 13 bases between. This CDR3 reads CASSLTAAGYNSPLHF. CDR3 sequence (DNA): TGTGCCAGCAGTTTGACCGCCGCTGGTTATAATTCACCCCTCCACTTT.

The chain recombines TRBV27 with TRBJ2-7; D is perhaps TRBD2 (6 bases). Between the trimmed V and J ends, which lost 9 bases and 2 bases, there was a span of 17 bases. The CDR3 consists of 14 residues. Germline V gene lookup returns CDR1 MNHEY and CDR2 SMNVEV (reference sequence). CDR3 nucleotides: TGTGCCAGTAGCATAGCGGTATATCCCTACGAGCAGTACTTC. It yields the protein CASSIAVYPYEQYF.

The chain links TRBV11-1 to TRBJ2-7, with D maybe TRBD2 (5 bases). The CDR3 runs to 14 residues. Trimming took off 5 bases at V and 2 bases at J, with 13 bases between the two ends. CDR1 and CDR2 from the germline V gene are SGHAT and FQDESV (reference sequence). Here the CDR3 reads CASSGLNPTYEQYF. In DNA, the CDR3 is TGTGCCAGCAGCGGACTCAACCCTACCTACGAGCAGTACTTC.

The chain has TRBV7-2 and TRBJ2-3, with 8 bases aligning to TRBD2. Germline loops: CDR1 SGHTA, CDR2 FQGNSA. Trimming removed 5 bases from V and 2 bases from J; junction bases left unmatched: 12. The CDR3 totals 17 residues. The CDR3 DNA reads as TGTGCCAGCAGCCCTAAGCGGGGGAGCTCAAACACAGATACGCAGTATTTT. Encoded protein: CASSPKRGSSNTDTQYF.